A selection of T cell receptor beta chains follows, all from one sample in a study of CD8 T cells in Susac syndrome. From the immunoSEQ multiplex PCR reads, TCRdb called clonotypes with MiXCR, one entry per CDR3 protein. The sample carries some 180,000 distinct CDR3 sequences, 80% to 95% recorded once. The sample taken for sequencing was CD4+ T cells from PBMCs. The source of these receptors is a human donor in good health. CDR3s include the opening cysteine and the closing phenylalanine or tryptophan. A D gene is named only where the DNA matches it firmly. The size of a clone is reported for some rows only, either as once, few or many, or as a class for expanded clones.

.	TRBV2	TRBJ1-4	.	CAITAAPFDEKLFF	TGTGCCATCACAGCCGCGCCTTTTGATGAAAAACTGTTTTTT
few	TRBV9	TRBJ2-3	.	CASLWGDTQYF	TGTGCCAGCTTGTGGGGAGATACGCAGTATTTT
.	TRBV2	TRBJ2-3	TRBD2	CASSGGGGPDTQYF	TGTGCCAGCAGTGGTGGCGGGGGGCCGGATACGCAGTATTTT
.	TRBV6-5	TRBJ2-1	TRBD1	CASSPQGKSYNEQFF	TGTGCCAGCAGCCCACAGGGGAAATCCTACAATGAGCAGTTCTTC
.	TRBV6-6	TRBJ2-5	TRBD1	CASSYWSAGQGETQYF	TGTGCCAGCAGTTACTGGTCAGCGGGACAGGGTGAGACCCAGTACTTC
.	TRBV6-5	TRBJ1-5	.	CASSRVGGGNQPQHF	TGTGCCAGCAGTCGAGTTGGGGGTGGCAATCAGCCCCAGCATTTT
.	TRBV29-1	TRBJ1-2	TRBD1	CSVRTGYGYTF	TGCAGCGTGAGGACAGGGTATGGGTACACCTTC
.	TRBV5-1	TRBJ1-4	.	CASSLRGGSTNEKLFF	TGCGCCAGCAGCTTGCGGGGGGGATCGACTAATGAAAAACTGTTTTTT
once	TRBV7-3	TRBJ1-1	.	CASKEGVNTEAFF	TGTGCCAGCAAAGAAGGGGTGAACACTGAAGCTTTCTTT
.	TRBV5-6	TRBJ2-3	TRBD2	CASSFPRGLAGGPSTDTQYF	TGTGCCAGCAGCTTCCCCCGCGGACTAGCGGGGGGGCCTAGCACAGATACGCAGTATTTT
few	TRBV3-1	TRBJ1-1	.	CASSPLPGRRTEAFF	TGTGCCAGCAGCCCCCTCCCGGGGCGAAGGACTGAAGCTTTCTTT
.	TRBV5-1	TRBJ2-7	TRBD2	CASSPGTSGSGQYF	TGCGCCAGCAGCCCCGGGACTAGCGGGTCCGGGCAGTACTTC
.	TRBV20-1	TRBJ2-5	.	CSARVPGSETQYF	TGCAGTGCTAGAGTTCCGGGGTCTGAGACCCAGTACTTC
few	TRBV21-1	TRBJ1-4	.	CASTGMGEKLFF	TGTGCCAGTACCGGGATGGGTGAAAAACTGTTTTTT
.	TRBV29-1	TRBJ2-7	TRBD2	CSVQVGSLAVTYEQYF	TGCAGCGTACAGGTAGGGTCGCTAGCGGTTACCTACGAGCAGTACTTC
.	TRBV5-4	TRBJ1-5	.	CASSLGPRGYNQPQHF	TGTGCCAGCAGCTTAGGACCGAGGGGCTACAATCAGCCCCAGCATTTT
.	TRBV27	TRBJ2-7	TRBD1	CASSLRDRPYEQYF	TGTGCCAGCAGTTTGCGGGACAGGCCCTACGAGCAGTACTTC
.	TRBV30	TRBJ2-7	TRBD2	CAWSVRGRAIYEQYF	TGTGCCTGGAGTGTACGTGGGAGGGCGATCTACGAGCAGTACTTC
.	TRBV15	TRBJ2-5	.	CATTRGETQYF	TGTGCCACCACTCGGGGAGAGACCCAGTACTTC
.	TRBV20-1	TRBJ1-6	TRBD1	CSAVQGGAPLHF	TGCAGTGCTGTGCAGGGGGGAGCACCCCTCCACTTT
.	TRBV19	TRBJ1-1	.	CASREQPTTEAFF	TGTGCCAGTAGGGAACAGCCGACCACTGAAGCTTTCTTT
.	TRBV5-1	TRBJ2-6	.	CASSLSLPAVSGANVLTF	TGCGCCAGCAGCTTGTCCCTACCGGCGGTATCTGGGGCCAACGTCCTGACTTTC
.	TRBV29-1	TRBJ2-2	.	CSVRWGRDTGELFF	TGCAGCGTCCGATGGGGCAGGGACACCGGGGAGCTGTTTTTT
.	TRBV5-1	TRBJ2-1	TRBD1	CASSRTGTGMSEQFF	TGCGCCAGCAGCCGGACGGGGACAGGGATGAGTGAGCAGTTCTTC
.	TRBV19	TRBJ1-1	.	CASSIRGTEAFF	TGTGCCAGTAGTATAAGGGGGACTGAAGCTTTCTTT
.	TRBV3-1	TRBJ2-5	.	CASSPPDIPQETQYF	TGTGCCAGCAGCCCCCCGGATATACCCCAAGAGACCCAGTACTTC
.	TRBV2	TRBJ2-5	TRBD2	CASSARGGKETQYF	TGTGCCAGCAGTGCTCGCGGGGGGAAAGAGACCCAGTACTTC
.	TRBV3-1	TRBJ2-5	.	CASSQDNLLQETQYF	TGTGCCAGCAGCCAAGACAATCTATTACAAGAGACCCAGTACTTC
once	TRBV19	TRBJ1-5	.	CASSISLGPQHF	TGTGCCAGTAGTATATCCCTAGGGCCCCAGCATTTT
.	TRBV28	TRBJ2-2	.	CASSPPAGSFTGELFF	TGTGCCAGCAGTCCCCCCGCAGGGTCGTTCACCGGGGAGCTGTTTTTT
.	TRBV6-5	TRBJ1-1	.	CASSYTGGNTEAFF	TGTGCCAGCAGTTATACCGGTGGGAACACTGAAGCTTTCTTT
.	TRBV9	TRBJ2-3	.	CASSVGVGDTQYF	TGTGCCAGCAGCGTAGGGGTGGGAGATACGCAGTATTTT
.	TRBV7-9	TRBJ1-6	TRBD1	CASSSQGANSPLHF	TGTGCCAGCAGCTCTCAGGGGGCTAACTCACCCCTCCACTTT
.	TRBV3-1	TRBJ2-7	TRBD1	CASSLTGETYEQYF	TGTGCCAGCAGCCTGACAGGGGAAACCTACGAGCAGTACTTC
.	TRBV7-9	TRBJ1-5	.	CASSLDSFNQPQHF	TGTGCCAGCAGCTTGGACAGTTTCAATCAGCCCCAGCATTTT
.	TRBV7-2	TRBJ1-1	TRBD1	CASSPGGTAFF	TGTGCCAGCAGCCCAGGGGGCACAGCTTTCTTT
.	TRBV29-1	TRBJ2-7	TRBD1	CSVRGQGVEQYF	TGCAGCGTCCGAGGACAGGGGGTCGAGCAGTACTTC
.	TRBV6-2/TRBV6-3	TRBJ2-1	.	CASVYHGGIYNEQFF	TGTGCCAGCGTCTACCACGGGGGTATTTACAATGAGCAGTTCTTC
.	TRBV6-1	TRBJ2-5	TRBD2	CASSPGLAGGPRETQYF	TGTGCCAGCAGTCCTGGACTAGCGGGGGGGCCGAGAGAGACCCAGTACTTC
.	TRBV7-2	TRBJ2-5	.	CASSFGREQETQYF	TGTGCCAGCAGCTTCGGACGGGAACAAGAGACCCAGTACTTC
.	TRBV18	TRBJ2-7	TRBD1	CASSPLAYGTGFNEQYF	TGTGCCAGCTCACCCCTGGCCTATGGGACAGGTTTCAACGAGCAGTACTTC
.	TRBV20-1	TRBJ2-5	.	CSASTTGPGETQYF	TGCAGTGCTAGTACTACTGGGCCGGGGGAGACCCAGTACTTC
.	TRBV20-1	TRBJ1-4	.	CSATAGTNEKLFF	TGCAGTGCTACGGCCGGGACTAATGAAAAACTGTTTTTT
.	TRBV5-4	TRBJ1-2	.	CASSPAQNYGYTF	TGTGCCAGCAGCCCCGCCCAAAACTATGGCTACACCTTC
.	TRBV4-1	TRBJ2-2	TRBD1	CASSQDDRGSNTGELFF	TGCGCCAGCAGCCAAGATGACAGGGGGTCGAACACCGGGGAGCTGTTTTTT
.	TRBV5-1	TRBJ1-6	.	CASRAASSYNSPLHF	TGCGCCAGCAGGGCTGCGAGCTCCTATAATTCACCCCTCCACTTT
once	TRBV7-3	TRBJ2-3	TRBD1	CASSLGTVRASTDTQYF	TGTGCCAGCAGCCTGGGGACAGTTAGAGCCAGCACAGATACGCAGTATTTT
.	TRBV10-3	TRBJ1-4	.	CATTAGNEKLFF	TGTGCCACCACGGCAGGCAATGAAAAACTGTTTTTT
.	TRBV7-8	TRBJ2-1	TRBD1	CASSLAQGQGAQNEQFF	TGTGCCAGCAGCTTAGCGCAGGGACAGGGGGCGCAAAATGAGCAGTTCTTC
once	TRBV28	TRBJ1-2	.	CASYRGDGYTF	TGTGCCAGCTACCGAGGGGATGGCTACACCTTC
.	TRBV9	TRBJ2-3	TRBD2	CASSVITSGGTDTQYF	TGTGCCAGCAGCGTCATCACTAGCGGGGGAACAGATACGCAGTATTTT
.	TRBV5-4	TRBJ1-1	.	CASSVGGGGRNTEAFF	TGTGCCAGCAGCGTGGGGGGGGGCGGTCGGAACACTGAAGCTTTCTTT
.	TRBV28	TRBJ1-4	TRBD1	CASSSAADRAGGEKLFF	TGTGCCAGCAGCTCGGCCGCGGACAGGGCTGGAGGTGAAAAACTGTTTTTT
.	TRBV6-5	TRBJ2-6	.	CASMVSSGANVLTF	TGTGCCAGCATGGTGAGCTCTGGGGCCAACGTCCTGACTTTC